The 21 T cell receptor beta chains below were found in one sample sequenced in a study of identical twins. One entry per CDR3 protein results from TCRdb running MiXCR on the 5' RACE reads. Among about 700,000 distinct CDR3 sequences listed, 8% to 9% were seen once. This sample also belongs to another study, concerning yellow fever vaccine responses in identical twins.

Sequences were obtained from PBMCs. The origin of the receptors is a woman under 30 in good health.

This clonotype was seen repeatedly, ten times or more. The gene calls are TRBV28 and TRBJ2-7; D is perhaps TRBD1 (5 bases). The V end lost 1 base, the J end lost 2 bases, and 9 bases lay between the germline ends. The CDR3 consists of 14 residues. Germline CDR1 and CDR2: MDHEN and SYDVKM. CDR3 protein: CASSLFDSTYEQYF. CDR3 DNA sequence: TGTGCCAGCAGTTTATTCGACAGTACCTACGAGCAGTACTTC.

The genes are TRBV20-1 and TRBJ2-2, with TRBD2 identical over 7 bases. This CDR3 contains 14 residues. With 3 bases clipped from V and 1 base from J, the junction kept 2 bases outside the gene matches. The germline CDR1 and CDR2 sequences are DFQATT and SNEGSKA (reference sequence). DNA of the CDR3: TGCAGTGCTAGGGGCGGGAGGAACACCGGGGAGCTGTTTTTT. This codes for CSARGGRNTGELFF.

The rearrangement links TRBV12-3 or TRBV12-4 to TRBJ2-5; tentative D call: TRBD1 (5 bases). V was clipped by 6 bases and J by 2 bases, with 10 bases between them. The CDR3 covers 13 residues. The CDR3 loop is CASRGPFQETQYF. CDR3 in DNA: TGTGCCAGCAGGGGGCCCTTTCAAGAGACCCAGTACTTC.

This clonotype appeared a few times. This chain connects TRBV6-1 to TRBJ1-1; weak D call: TRBD1 (5 bases). CDR3 length: 15 amino acids. Between the trimmed V and J ends, which lost 2 bases and 4 bases, there was a span of 14 bases. Germline CDR1 and CDR2: MNHNS and SASEGT. The DNA of the CDR3 is TGTGCCAGCAGTGAAATAAGGGGAGGGGCCACTGAAGCTTTCTTT. Translated, it gives CASSEIRGGATEAFF.

This clonotype occurred many times. In nucleotides, the CDR3 is TGTGCTGCTCAGGACTCCTACAATGAGCAGTTCTTC. It codes for CAAQDSYNEQFF. The chain couples TRBV7-2 to TRBJ2-1; no definite D call. The CDR3 loop spans 12 amino acids. Germline CDR1 SGHTA, CDR2 FQGNSA.

The sample holds a few counts of this clonotype. The V call is TRBV6-2 or TRBV6-3, the J call TRBJ1-4, with D possibly matching TRBD1 (6 bases). V was cut by 8 bases and J by 2 bases, with 9 bases left in between. This CDR3 contains 13 residues. CDR1 is MNHEY and CDR2 is SVGEGT in the germline V gene. CDR3: CASGTPTNEKLFF. The CDR3 DNA is TGTGCCAGCGGGACACCTACTAATGAAAAACTGTTTTTT.

This clonotype was observed a handful of times. The V call is TRBV4-2, the J call TRBJ2-4; weak D call: TRBD1 (5 bases). V gave up 0 bases and J gave up 2 bases, with 17 bases separating them. The germline CDR1 and CDR2 sequences are LGHNA and YNFKEQ. This CDR3 comprises 18 residues. In nucleotides, the CDR3 is TGTGCCAGCAGCCAAGAACTCCGGCAGGGTTTGTCCAAAAACATTCAGTACTTC. It codes for CASSQELRQGLSKNIQYF.

This clonotype has a count of ten or more. V and J are TRBV5-1 and TRBJ2-2; D gene ambiguous. This CDR3 has 18 amino acids. Germline-derived CDR1 and CDR2 are SGHRS and YFSETQ. The germline V and J ends were trimmed by 0 bases and 2 bases, with 17 bases remaining between them. CDR3 loop: CASSLAFRSGANTGELFF. The CDR3 bases are TGCGCCAGCAGCTTGGCATTCAGGTCCGGAGCCAACACCGGGGAGCTGTTTTTT.

In this sample, this clonotype turned up a few times. The chain links TRBV5-5 to TRBJ2-5; 10 positions match TRBD1. The trim removed 1 base at V and 5 bases at J, leaving 8 bases unmatched. CDR1 SGHKS and CDR2 YYEKEE come from the germline V gene (reference sequence). CDR3 length equals 16 residues. CDR3 region: CASSLFHTGQGETQYF. CDR3 coding DNA: TGTGCCAGCAGCTTGTTCCACACGGGACAGGGGGAGACCCAGTACTTC.

The sample holds a few counts of this clonotype. The V call is TRBV6-5, the J call TRBJ2-2; D perhaps matches TRBD2 (6 bases). CDR1 and CDR2 (germline): MNHEY, SVGAGI. This CDR3 contains 16 residues. Trimming pared 0 bases from V and 4 bases from J, leaving 12 bases between. The CDR3 DNA is TGTGCCAGCAGTTACTCGATTTTGGGGGGCACCGGGGAGCTGTTTTTT. This codes for CASSYSILGGTGELFF.

This clonotype has just a few counts. The chain combines TRBV5-6 with TRBJ2-3, with a tentative D call TRBD2 (5 bases). With 1 base removed from V and 6 bases from J, the gap between germline ends came to 12 bases. The CDR3 runs 14 residues. Germline CDR1 and CDR2: SGHDT and YYEEEE. The CDR3 DNA sequence: TGTGCCAGCAGCTTGACTAGGCGGGTTGATACGCAGTATTTT. It is translated as CASSLTRRVDTQYF.

The chain is built from TRBV6-5 and TRBJ1-6; the match to TRBD1 covers 7 bases. Germline V gene data show CDR1 as MNHEY and CDR2 as SVGAGI. The CDR3 length is 17 residues. V gave up 0 bases and J gave up 4 bases; unmatched junction bases: 6. The CDR3 DNA sequence: TGTGCCAGCAGTTACTCCAGGGGGAAGAGATATAATTCACCCCTCCACTTT. Translated, it gives CASSYSRGKRYNSPLHF.

This clonotype has only a few counts. This chain links TRBV28 with TRBJ2-7; D is perhaps TRBD1 (6 bases). There are 13 residues in the CDR3. Germline assignment: CDR1 MDHEN and CDR2 SYDVKM. The V end was cut by 2 bases, the J end by 4 bases, with 9 bases between. The CDR3 sequence: CASSLHRVYEQYF. The CDR3 bases are TGTGCCAGCAGTTTACACAGGGTTTACGAGCAGTACTTC.

This chain links TRBV20-1 with TRBJ2-3, with D hard to call. The CDR3 covers 12 residues. Germline V gene lookup returns CDR1 DFQATT and CDR2 SNEGSKA (reference sequence). Trimming pared 1 base from V and 5 bases from J, leaving 7 bases between. The CDR3 sequence is CSARVPGDTQYF. CDR3 sequence (DNA): TGCAGTGCTAGAGTCCCAGGAGATACGCAGTATTTT.

The CDR3 protein is CASSLHRGLNTEAFF. The CDR3 bases are TGTGCCAGCAGCTTACATAGGGGCTTGAACACTGAAGCTTTCTTT. This chain joins TRBV7-9 and TRBJ1-1; TRBD1 is a possible D gene (5 bases). This CDR3 has 15 amino acids. Germline V lookup: CDR1 SEHNR, CDR2 FQNEAQ (reference sequence). Between the trimmed V and J ends, which lost 2 bases and 0 bases, there was a span of 10 bases.

This clonotype was seen a handful of times. The J gene is TRBJ2-1, the V gene TRBV20-1; perhaps TRBD2 as D (6 bases). Per the germline V gene, CDR1 is DFQATT and CDR2 is SNEGSKA (reference sequence). The CDR3 extends over 15 amino acids. Trimming stripped 6 bases from V and 4 bases from J, with 19 bases between. The CDR3 DNA reads TGCAGTGCCGGCGGGACGACCCCCATATACAATGAGCAGTTCTTC. Translating it yields CSAGGTTPIYNEQFF.

This clonotype has only one observation. The V and J genes are TRBV3-1 and TRBJ1-5; tentatively, D is TRBD1 (5 bases). V was pared by 3 bases and J by 0 bases, with 9 bases between. The CDR3 extends over 15 amino acids. Germline-derived CDR1 and CDR2 are LGHDT and YNNKEL (reference sequence). CDR3 region: CASSHEGDSNQPQHF. The CDR3 DNA reads TGTGCCAGCAGCCATGAAGGGGATAGCAATCAGCCCCAGCATTTT. Full variable domain (outside the CDR3, taken from reference TRBV3-1 and TRBJ1-5): DTAVSQTPKYLVTQMGNDKSIKCEQNLGHDTMYWYKQDSKKFLKIMFSYNNKELIINETVPNRFSPKSPDKAHLNLHINSLELGDSAVYFCASSHEGDSNQPQHFGDGTRLSIL.

V is TRBV3-1 and J is TRBJ1-1; D may be TRBD1 (5 bases). CDR3 length equals 15 residues. Germline V gene sequence: CDR1 LGHDT, CDR2 YNNKEL (reference sequence). Trimming took 2 bases from V and 1 from J, leaving 11 bases between them. CDR3 residues: CASSQPLGANTEAFF. The CDR3 DNA follows: TGTGCCAGCAGCCAACCGTTAGGGGCGAACACTGAAGCTTTCTTT.

The rearrangement links TRBV29-1 to TRBJ2-2; D is undetermined. The length of the CDR3 is 12 residues. Per germline, CDR1 SQVTM and CDR2 ANQGSEA. V was cut by 7 bases and J by 3 bases, with 9 bases left in between. The CDR3 loop reads CSARWDTGELFF. DNA for the CDR3: TGCAGCGCCAGGTGGGACACCGGGGAGCTGTTTTTT.

This clonotype was picked up a small number of times. The rearrangement uses TRBV11-2 and TRBJ2-7, with a weak D call TRBD2 (6 bases). The CDR3 has 16 amino acids. Germline V lookup: CDR1 SGHAT, CDR2 FQNNGV. The ends were cut back, 5 bases at V and 0 bases at J, with 17 bases in the middle. CDR3 nucleotide sequence: TGTGCCAGCAGCGTCTACCGGGACTTCGACTCCTACGAGCAGTACTTC. This codes for CASSVYRDFDSYEQYF.

This clonotype showed up just a few times. A junction boundary mismatches the germline segment, possibly from a read error. The chain recombines TRBV7-8 with TRBJ2-5; D unresolved. This CDR3 has 10 amino acids. Germline values: CDR1 SGHVS, CDR2 FQNEAQ. The CDR3 is CASRLETQYF. In DNA, the CDR3 is TGTGCCAGCAGATTAGAGACCCAGTACTTC. The full variable domain, its missing parts supplied by reference TRBV7-8 and TRBJ2-5, is GAGVSQSPRYKVAKRGQDVALRCDPISGHVSLFWYQQALGQGPEFLTYFQNEAQLDKSGLPSDRFFAERPEGSVSTLKIQRTQQEDSAVYLCASRLETQYFGPGTRLLVL.